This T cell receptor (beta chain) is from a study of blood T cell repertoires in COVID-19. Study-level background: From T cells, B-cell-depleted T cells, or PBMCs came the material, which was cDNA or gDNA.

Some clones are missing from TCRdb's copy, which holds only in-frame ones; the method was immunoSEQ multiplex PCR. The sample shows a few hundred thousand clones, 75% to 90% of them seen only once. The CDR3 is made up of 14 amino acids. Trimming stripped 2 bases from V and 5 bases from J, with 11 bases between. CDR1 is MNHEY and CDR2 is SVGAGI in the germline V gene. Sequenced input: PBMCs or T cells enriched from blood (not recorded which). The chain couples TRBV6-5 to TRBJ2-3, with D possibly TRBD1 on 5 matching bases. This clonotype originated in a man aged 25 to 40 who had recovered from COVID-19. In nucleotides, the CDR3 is TGTGCCAGCAGTTACGGACAAAATCGAGATACGCAGTATTTT. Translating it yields CASSYGQNRDTQYF.